The source of this TCR beta chain is a study of T cells in localized non-small cell lung cancer. Study-wide results and limits: Only one tumor region went through sequencing, so heterogeneity may still be there.

This CDR3 is 15 amino acids long. Per the germline V gene, CDR1 is MNHEY and CDR2 is SMNVEV (reference sequence). Trimming took 6 bases from V and 6 from J; bases not matched to a gene: 9. Using immunoSEQ multiplex PCR, the repertoire was profiled, and TCRdb retains in-frame clones only, with some absent. The sample lists 50,000 to 75,000 clones; about 90% were seen once. Details on this clone: The target antigen is unknown.

The TCR originated in a man aged 35 to 70 with stage I squamous cell lung carcinoma. The sample in question was peripheral blood, obtained before any cancer treatment. The chain links TRBV27 to TRBJ2-1; 9 bases are a match to TRBD1. The CDR3 DNA follows: TGTGCCAGCAGCCCCGGGACAGGGTCTTTCAATGAGCAGTTCTTC. Protein product: CASSPGTGSFNEQFF.